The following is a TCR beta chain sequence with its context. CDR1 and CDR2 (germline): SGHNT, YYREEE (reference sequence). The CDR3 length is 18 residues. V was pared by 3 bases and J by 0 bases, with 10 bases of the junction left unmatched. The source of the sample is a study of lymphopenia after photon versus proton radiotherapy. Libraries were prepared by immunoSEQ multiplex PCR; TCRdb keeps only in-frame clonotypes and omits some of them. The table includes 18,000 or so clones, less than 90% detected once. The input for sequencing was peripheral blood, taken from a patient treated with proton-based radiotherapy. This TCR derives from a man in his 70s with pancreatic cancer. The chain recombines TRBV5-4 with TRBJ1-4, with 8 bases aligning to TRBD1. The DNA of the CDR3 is TGTGCCAGCAGCTGGGGGACAGGTCCGTCTGCAACTAATGAAAAACTGTTTTTT. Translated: CASSWGTGPSATNEKLFF.